The 3 T cell receptor beta chains reported below all come from one sample, sequenced in a study of shared clonotypes between healthy human individuals. Measured with immunoSEQ multiplex PCR; TCRdb has only the in-frame clones, and not every one. The data show roughly 2 million clones, approximately 94% seen once. The specimen was naive CD4+ T cells sorted from blood. Subset specified: CD45RA+ positively selected. These receptors were obtained from a man between 18 and 29 years old in good health.

This clone was observed a single time. The chain recombines TRBV6-5 with TRBJ2-6; D is unclear. Germline V CDR1 and CDR2: MNHEY, SVGAGI. The CDR3 runs 14 residues. V lost 4 bases and J 0 bases, leaving 4 bases between the germline ends. This CDR3 reads CASSSLSGANVLTF. In DNA, the CDR3 is TGTGCCAGCAGTTCCCTCTCTGGGGCCAACGTCCTGACTTTC.

This chain links TRBV7-9 with TRBJ2-7; 9 nucleotides align to TRBD2. CDR3 size: 15 residues. J lost 5 bases, V lost 3 bases, and 8 bases had no gene match. The germline gives CDR1 SEHNR, CDR2 FQNEAQ (reference sequence). The CDR3 nucleotides read TGTGCCAGCAGCTTCCTTAGCGGGAGAAGCCACGAGCAGTACTTC. This gives the protein CASSFLSGRSHEQYF.

This clone occurred once. The chain couples TRBV19 to TRBJ1-4; D gene ambiguous. Germline CDR1 is LNHDA and CDR2 is SQIVND (reference sequence). V dropped 6 bases and J dropped 7 bases, with 15 bases sitting between them. The CDR3 contains 14 residues. For the CDR3, the DNA is TGTGCCAGTAGCACGGGGTCCACGGGTGAAAAACTGTTTTTT. This sequence encodes CASSTGSTGEKLFF.